These T cell receptor beta chains were read from a single sample in a study of blood T cell repertoires in COVID-19. The repertoire was sequenced with immunoSEQ multiplex PCR; TCRdb's copy has only in-frame clones and lacks some. The data contain fewer than 250,000 clones, more than 70% of them singletons. Material for sequencing was peripheral blood. Receptors originate from a woman of 80 years or more with COVID-19, enrolled during active disease. The CDR3 runs from the conserved cysteine through the conserved F or W. Each record gives: CDR3 protein, V gene.

CASSSGLAGANFLNEQFF TRBV5-1
CASSRQGGDYGYTF TRBV3-1/TRBV3-2
CASSLSTGFGGELFF TRBV7-8
CASSLATSGSYNEQFF TRBV7-2
CASSMSESYEQYF TRBV19
CSGQTGVGETQYF TRBV29-1
CSVLGHQNTEAFF TRBV29-1
CASSQAGVSDTQYF TRBV3-1/TRBV3-2
CASSKGTARGNQPQHF TRBV6-1
CASSQTFGTSGETQYF TRBV4-2
CSVASPGTSGQETQYF TRBV29-1
CASSWGRVGYTF TRBV12-3/TRBV12-4
CASSQGGSNQPQHF TRBV3-1/TRBV3-2
CASSPGGEKKQFF TRBV6-5
CTSSPAGLAYEQYF TRBV1
CASSEGGRDYEKLFF TRBV2
CASSPGLAGGEQFF TRBV7-9
CASSRLQGSTEAFF TRBV4-3
CASSLDGQGYTGELFF TRBV5-1
CASSFSGVSGNTIYF TRBV5-1
CAIREDGGFGYTF TRBV10-3
CASKITGQGANIQYF TRBV7-2
CSDSGTGNTEAFF TRBV29-1
CSVALSGASTGSPLHF TRBV29-1
CASSQGTGFLQWEQFF TRBV4-1
CASSPSSRSPGNEQFF TRBV11-1
CASSLAISGGATGELFF TRBV5-1
CASSVTSGVDTGELFF TRBV5-1
CASSLWTGGRTLYNEQFF TRBV7-6
CAISGIKTGELFF TRBV19
CASRGGYYGYTF TRBV3-1/TRBV3-2
CASSSQGSDTEAFF TRBV4-3
CASSPDRGFMNTEAFF TRBV6-2/TRBV6-3
CASSAAKGQGHSPLHF TRBV7-9
CASIPSGEETQYF TRBV19
CASYGARDRANYGYTF TRBV2
CASNLAGGHNEQFF TRBV5-5
CASSSPGQGKTLHF TRBV6-5
CASSSDRGFSEYF TRBV6-2/TRBV6-3
CASSPIALPSYNEQFF TRBV5-5
CASSLAGVNYGYTF TRBV7-8
CASSLKQGKNTEAFF TRBV19
CASSLDGTDGYGYTF TRBV5-1
CASSPRPEATEAFF TRBV18
CASSMKGLNTGELFF TRBV19
CAISGTGRVRTEAFF TRBV10-3
CASSLPTKPTGYTF TRBV5-4
CATSVPRGLGGEQYF TRBV15
CASSSGQSGYGYTF TRBV28
CASSFSLAGWNLISYGYTF TRBV5-5
CASSLYPQSSSYNSPLHF TRBV28
CASSRGDTHQPQHF TRBV19
CASSDSGGNQPQHF TRBV6-4
CASSLGVTGMPFYGYTF TRBV5-8
CASSSDRPNTEAFF TRBV5-1